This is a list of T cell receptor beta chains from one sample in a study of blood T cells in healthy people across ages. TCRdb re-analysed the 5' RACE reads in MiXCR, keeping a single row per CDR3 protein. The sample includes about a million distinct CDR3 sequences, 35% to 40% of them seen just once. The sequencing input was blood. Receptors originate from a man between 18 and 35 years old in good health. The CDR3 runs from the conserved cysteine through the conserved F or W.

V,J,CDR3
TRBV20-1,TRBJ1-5,CSAVQGASNQPQHF
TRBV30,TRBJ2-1,CACTGVGNEQFF
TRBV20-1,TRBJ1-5,CSARGGTSNQPQHF
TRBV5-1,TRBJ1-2,CASSLAGQGADGYTF
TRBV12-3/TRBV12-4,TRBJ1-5,CASSYNQPQHF
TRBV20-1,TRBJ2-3,CSAILQGAQTDTQYF
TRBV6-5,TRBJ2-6,CASSSGQFASGANVLTF
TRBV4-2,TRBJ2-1,CASSPVGDRVVHNEQFF
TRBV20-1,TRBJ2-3,CSAGGGRGDTQYF
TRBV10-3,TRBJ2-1,CAIRTDRGPYNEQFF
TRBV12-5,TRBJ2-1,CASALRHGYNEQFF
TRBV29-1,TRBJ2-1,CSVDLQVYNEQFF
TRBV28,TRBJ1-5,CASSSIGTDKNQPQHF
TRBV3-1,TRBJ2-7,CASSQAARNYEQYF
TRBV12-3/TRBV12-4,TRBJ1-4,CASSPSGPAEKLFF
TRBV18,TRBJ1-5,CASSPGPGEPQHF
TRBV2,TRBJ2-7,CASSEGSGEHNEQYF
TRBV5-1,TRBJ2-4,CASSSTGNIQYF
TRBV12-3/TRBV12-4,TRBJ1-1,CASSLSGGSTEAFF
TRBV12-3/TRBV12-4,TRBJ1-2,CASSPHTGRKTYGYTF
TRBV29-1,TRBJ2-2,CSVEEGTESSTGELFF
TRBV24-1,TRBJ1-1,CATSGTENPEAFF
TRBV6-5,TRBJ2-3,CASSYWGRNTDTQYF
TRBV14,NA,CASSQGIGSYNEQYF
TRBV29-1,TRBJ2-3,CSVDPYGTDTQYF
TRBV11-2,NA,CASSITVGTLYEQYF
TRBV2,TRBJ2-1,CASSYSGRAGQEQFF
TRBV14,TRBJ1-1,CASSHGTGAGDPEAFF
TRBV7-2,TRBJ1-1,CASKRDIRNTEAFF
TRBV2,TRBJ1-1,CASITRTGGTEAFF
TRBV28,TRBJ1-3,CASGFTGAGNTIYF
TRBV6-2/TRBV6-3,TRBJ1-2,CASSYSREYGYTF
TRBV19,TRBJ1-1,CASSSDGINTEAFF
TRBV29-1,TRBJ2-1,CSVRQPGTGDRNEQFF
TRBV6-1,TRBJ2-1,CASRKGRTSGGVNEQFF
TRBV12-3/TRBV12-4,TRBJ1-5,CASSLGTRGEFGNQPQHF
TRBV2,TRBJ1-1,CASSDVGEGANTEAFF
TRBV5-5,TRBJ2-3,CASSLGLGIDTQYF
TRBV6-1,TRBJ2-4,CASVIGWIQYF
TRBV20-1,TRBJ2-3,CSASGQGATDTQYF
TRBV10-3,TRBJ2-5,CAISDPSSGAFQETQYF
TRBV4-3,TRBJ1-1,CASSQDGRQNTEAFF
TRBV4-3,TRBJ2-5,CASSLEAGRETQYF
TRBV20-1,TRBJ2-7,CSARGTAYEQYF
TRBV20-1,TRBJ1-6,CSPKRPIYNSPLHF
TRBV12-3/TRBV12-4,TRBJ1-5,CASVQHSNQPQHF
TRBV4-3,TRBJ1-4,CASSQEYRHNEKLFF
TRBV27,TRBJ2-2,CASSPTTGINTGELFF
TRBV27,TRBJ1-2,CASSVVGTNYGYTF
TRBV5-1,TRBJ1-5,CASSWSPGQGNQPQHF
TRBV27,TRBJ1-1,CASSITGGPTEAFF
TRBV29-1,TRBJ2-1,CSAPGQGYNEQFF
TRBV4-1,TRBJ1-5,CASSVGQSNQPQHF
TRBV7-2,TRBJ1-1,CASSLLAGLNTEAFF
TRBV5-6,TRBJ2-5,CASSLYWGEETQYF